Only a few counts were recorded for the clone carrying this TCR beta chain. The data were taken from a study of cytomegalovirus exposure and HLA in healthy donors. The PCR was carried out with 60 Vbeta primers and 13 Jbeta primers. Using immunoSEQ multiplex PCR, the repertoire was profiled, and TCRdb retains in-frame clones only, with some absent. The sample lists approximately 150,000 clones, about 70% seen once, with 4% to 5.5% in the top ten. Germline V gives CDR1 SGHTA, CDR2 FQGNSA. With 0 bases removed from V and 6 bases from J, the gap between germline ends came to 14 bases. This CDR3 comprises 15 residues.

Sample: PBMCs. This receptor was obtained from a woman between 18 and 30 years old in good health and CMV-seropositive. The chain couples TRBV7-2 to TRBJ1-2; D is perhaps TRBD1 (5 bases). As DNA, the CDR3 is TGTGCCAGCAGCTTAGCGGCAGGGTTGAGTGATGGCTACACCTTC. This encodes CASSLAAGLSDGYTF.